What follows describes a single TCR beta chain. Its antigen is still unknown. Per-base qualities were not stored, and no clone one base away is much larger. The immunoSEQ Assay, a bias-controlled multiplex PCR, was used to amplify TCRbeta CDR3 regions from genomic DNA. Concerning the study's data processing: The number of nucleated cells in each sample was estimated by amplification of reference gene primers within the assay. Sequence reads were collapsed and filtered to measure the absolute abundance of every unique TCRbeta CDR3 rearrangement. For each sample, productive Simpson clonality was calculated as the square root of Simpson's diversity index over productive rearrangements. TCRdb limited this immuneACCESS table to in-frame rearrangements with V and J called. A share of clones is missing; checked studies link under half to unresolved V genes, and the rest is unexplained. V and J calls and clone size come straight from that table; D and trimming were deduced from the DNA. Present in this sample are tens of thousands of clones, 80% to 90% of which were seen just once. Of the sample, 6.5% to 9% falls within the top ten clones.

The collaborating institutions used their own protocols to collect whole blood in K2EDTA tubes. For TCRbeta analysis, collaborators shipped samples in one of three forms: frozen whole blood, isolated PBMCs, or DNA extracted from either of those sample types. This sample was included in a study of blood T cell repertoires in COVID-19 (dated by TCRdb to the early 2020s). For the study in its entirety: The collaborator samples originated in the United States, Italy and Spain and spanned the acute and convalescent phases of COVID-19. The prospective study material was composed of cDNA or gDNA derived from T cells, B-cell-depleted T cells, or PBMCs. The dataset comprised deeply sampled blood TCRbeta repertoires from subjects exposed to, actively infected with, or recovered from COVID-19. The repertoires were released in a freely available public database meant as a resource for research on the immune response to SARS-CoV-2. The samples were drawn from the first 160 participants of the ongoing ImmuneRACE study and from more than 1,000 subjects provided by 6 global collaborators. A de-identified subject ID, COVID-19 status, age in years and sex were almost always included in the sample metadata. HLA class I and class II types, where available, came from metadata supplied by the sample provider rather than from assay-based typing. On the study overall, not on this receptor specifically: The quantity of clinical and demographic metadata differed by source and by participant and was supplied without curation.

Based on the germline V gene, the CDR1 and CDR2 sequences are MNHEY and SVGAGI. The CDR3 numbers 15 residues from cysteine through phenylalanine. Only the CDR3 DNA is retained, 45 bases long and in frame from the first base. Between the V and J ends, shortened by 6 bases and 0 bases respectively, the junction contains 12 bases. Input material: peripheral blood. The sequence is built from TRBV6-5 and TRBJ1-5, and the D gene may be TRBD1, 5 bases matching. The source of this sequence is a man aged 55 to 70 with acute or convalescent COVID-19. The nucleotides are TGTGCCAGCAGCTTAGTGACAGCTAGCAATCAGCCCCAGCATTTT. It translates to CASSLVTASNQPQHF.